Presented here are 10 T cell receptor beta chains from one specimen sequenced in a study of metastatic and nonmetastatic thyroid tumors. Among the patients, none had received any treatment before thyroid surgery. TCRdb redid the clone calls on the PCR reads using MiXCR. The sample yields 24,000 or so clones, less than 25% seen once. Sample: blood. These receptor sequences come from a female donor with papillary thyroid cancer or a benign thyroid nodule (not recorded which). Some clones in this sample may be carry-over from other donors' samples.

J is TRBJ1-2 and V is TRBV19; 8 bases map to TRBD1. V lost 3 bases, J lost 7 bases, and 10 bases stayed unmatched. The CDR3 sequence is 15 residues long. Germline-derived CDR1 and CDR2 are LNHDA and SQIVND (reference sequence). CDR3 sequence reads: CASSIPWTGLCGYTF. As DNA, the CDR3 is TGTGCCAGTAGTATCCCCTGGACAGGGCTCTGTGGCTACACCTTC.

For this clone: An end of the junction differs from the germline gene, which may be a read error. This sequence joins TRBV5-1 and TRBJ2-2, with 7 bases matching TRBD2. The CDR3 consists of 17 residues. Germline V gene lookup returns CDR1 SGHRS and CDR2 YFSETQ. The CDR3 is CASSLAVVGGNTGELFF. DNA of the CDR3: TGCGCCAGCAGCTTGGCCGTAGTCGGGGGGAACACTGGGGAGCTGTTTTTT.

The chain couples TRBV7-6 to TRBJ2-5; D remains ambiguous. There are 11 residues in the CDR3. Trimming pared 4 bases from V and 2 bases from J, leaving 2 bases between. The germline gives CDR1 SGHVS, CDR2 FNYEAQ. This CDR3 is CASSSQETQYF. The CDR3 coding sequence is TGTGCCAGCAGCTCTCAAGAGACCCAGTACTTC. The whole variable domain, filled in from reference TRBV7-6 and TRBJ2-5, reads GAGVSQSPRYKVTKRGQDVALRCDPISGHVSLYWYRQALGQGPEFLTYFNYEAQQDKSGLPNDRFSAERPEGSISTLTIQRTEQRDSAMYRCASSSQETQYFGPGTRLLVL.

In the case of this clone: A junction end diverges from the germline sequence, so it may reflect a read error. This rearrangement joins TRBV20-1 to TRBJ2-3, with 10 bases that match TRBD2. The CDR3 is 14 amino acids. Per germline, CDR1 DFQATT and CDR2 SNEGSKA (reference sequence). CDR3 region: CSARESGRDGTQYF. DNA of the CDR3: TGCAGTGCCAGAGAGAGCGGGAGGGACGGTACGCAGTATTTT.

This clone was detected ten times or more. In nucleotides, the CDR3 is TGTGCCAGCAGCTTTTCCACCTACAATGAGCAGTTCTTC. This translates into CASSFSTYNEQFF. V gene TRBV5-5 combines with J gene TRBJ2-1; D not resolved. The V and J ends lost 2 bases and 2 bases respectively, with 5 bases between them. The CDR3 sequence is 13 residues long. CDR1 is SGHKS and CDR2 is YYEKEE in the germline V gene (reference sequence). The complete variable domain, with remaining parts taken from reference TRBV5-5 and TRBJ2-1, reads DAGVTQSPTHLIKTRGQQVTLRCSPISGHKSVSWYQQVLGQGPQFIFQYYEKEERGRGNFPDRFSARQFPNYSSELNVNALLLGDSALYLCASSFSTYNEQFFGPGTRLTVL.

Concerning this clone itself: Sequence at one end of the junction differs from germline and may be a read error. The V gene is TRBV28, the J gene TRBJ2-6; no reliable D call. This CDR3 region has 15 residues. CDR1 and CDR2 (germline): MDHEN, SYDVKM. The CDR3 protein is CASSFWGYGANVLTF. The CDR3 DNA reads TGTGCCAGTAGTTTCTGGGGATATGGGGCCAACGTCCTGACTTTC. Full variable domain (remainder filled in from reference TRBV28 and TRBJ2-6): DVKVTQSSRYLVKRTGEKVFLECVQDMDHENMFWYRQDPGLGLRLIYFSYDVKMKEKGDIPEGYSVSREKKERFSLILESASTNQTSMYLCASSFWGYGANVLTFGAGSRLTVL.

This clone was found many times. Other nucleotide sequences in the sample specify the same CDR3. The V gene is TRBV5-1, the J gene TRBJ2-3, with D tentatively TRBD1 or TRBD2 (5 bases each). Trimming left V 3 bases short and J 4 bases short, with 12 bases between. Germline V CDR1 and CDR2: SGHRS, YFSETQ. The CDR3 spans 14 residues. The CDR3 loop reads CASSSSVGADTQYF. DNA for the CDR3: TGCGCCAGCAGCTCCAGTGTGGGGGCAGATACGCAGTATTTT. The complete variable domain, with remaining parts taken from reference TRBV5-1 and TRBJ2-3, reads KAGVTQTPRYLIKTRGQQVTLSCSPISGHRSVSWYQQTPGQGLQFLFEYFSETQRNKGNFPGRFSGRQFSNSRSEMNVSTLELGDSALYLCASSSSVGADTQYFGPGTRLTVL.

This clone has ten or more counts. The genes are TRBV3-1 and TRBJ2-3; 10 bases line up with TRBD2. The CDR3 is made up of 14 amino acids. The germline V gene encodes CDR1 LGHDT and CDR2 YNNKEL (reference sequence). V lost 8 bases, J lost 1 base, and 3 bases stayed unmatched. CDR3 amino acids: CASQRGGGTDTQYF. The CDR3 region has the DNA TGTGCCAGCCAGCGGGGGGGGGGCACAGATACGCAGTATTTT.

This clone was seen at least ten times. The chain has TRBV28 and TRBJ2-1, with 7 bases aligning to TRBD2. Germline loops: CDR1 MDHEN, CDR2 SYDVKM. This CDR3 has 14 amino acids. V was pared by 3 bases and J by 7 bases, with 6 bases of the junction left unmatched. The CDR3 is CASSLGGGRNEQFF. The CDR3 coding sequence is TGTGCCAGCAGTTTGGGCGGCGGGAGAAATGAGCAGTTCTTC. The entire variable domain, with the rest obtained from reference TRBV28 and TRBJ2-1, is as follows: DVKVTQSSRYLVKRTGEKVFLECVQDMDHENMFWYRQDPGLGLRLIYFSYDVKMKEKGDIPEGYSVSREKKERFSLILESASTNQTSMYLCASSLGGGRNEQFFGPGTRLTVL.

This clone showed up many times. The chain combines TRBV5-6 with TRBJ1-5, with 7 nucleotides matching TRBD1. V trimming: 4 bases; J trimming: 5 bases; junction bases outside the gene matches: 6. This CDR3 contains 14 residues. Germline CDR1 SGHDT, CDR2 YYEEEE. CDR3 protein: CASSPWDSYQPQHF. The CDR3 DNA reads as TGTGCCAGCAGCCCCTGGGACAGCTATCAGCCCCAGCATTTT.